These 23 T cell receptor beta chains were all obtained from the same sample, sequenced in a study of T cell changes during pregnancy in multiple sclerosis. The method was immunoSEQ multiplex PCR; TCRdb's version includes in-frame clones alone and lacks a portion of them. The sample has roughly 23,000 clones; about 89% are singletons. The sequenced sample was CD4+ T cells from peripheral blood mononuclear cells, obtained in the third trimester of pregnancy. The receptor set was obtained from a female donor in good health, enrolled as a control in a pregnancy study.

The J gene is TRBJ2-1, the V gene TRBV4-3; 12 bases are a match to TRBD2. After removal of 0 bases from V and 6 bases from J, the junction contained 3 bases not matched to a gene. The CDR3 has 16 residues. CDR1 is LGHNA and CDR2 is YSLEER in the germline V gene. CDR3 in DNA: TGCGCCAGCAGCCAAGATCTAGCGGGGGGGACCAATGAGCAGTTCTTC. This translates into CASSQDLAGGTNEQFF.

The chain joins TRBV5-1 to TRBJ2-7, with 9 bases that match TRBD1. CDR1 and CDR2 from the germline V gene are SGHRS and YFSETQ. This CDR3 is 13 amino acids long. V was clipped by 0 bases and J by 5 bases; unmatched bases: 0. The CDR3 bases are TGCGCCAGCAGCTTGGACAGGGGGCACGAGCAGTACTTC. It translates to CASSLDRGHEQYF.

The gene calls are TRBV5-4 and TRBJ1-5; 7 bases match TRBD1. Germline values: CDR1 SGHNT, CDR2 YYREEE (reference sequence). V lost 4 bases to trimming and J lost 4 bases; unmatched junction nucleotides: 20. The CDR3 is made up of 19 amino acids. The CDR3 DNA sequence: TGTGCCAGCAGCCGCCTAGAAAATTCAGACAGGGCGCTAAATCAGCCCCAGCATTTT. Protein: CASSRLENSDRALNQPQHF.

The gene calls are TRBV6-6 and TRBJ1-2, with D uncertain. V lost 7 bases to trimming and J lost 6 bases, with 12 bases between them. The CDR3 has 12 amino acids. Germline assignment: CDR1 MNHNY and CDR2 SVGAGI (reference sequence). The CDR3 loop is CASKEVLDGYTF. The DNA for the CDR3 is TGTGCCAGCAAAGAGGTCCTCGATGGCTACACCTTC.

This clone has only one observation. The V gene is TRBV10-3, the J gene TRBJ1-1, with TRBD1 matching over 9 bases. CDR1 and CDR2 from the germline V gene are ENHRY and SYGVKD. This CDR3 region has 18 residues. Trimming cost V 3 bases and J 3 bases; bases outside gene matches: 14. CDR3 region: CAISDHGQGWNEDTEAFF. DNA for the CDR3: TGTGCCATCAGTGATCACGGACAGGGGTGGAATGAGGACACTGAAGCTTTCTTT.

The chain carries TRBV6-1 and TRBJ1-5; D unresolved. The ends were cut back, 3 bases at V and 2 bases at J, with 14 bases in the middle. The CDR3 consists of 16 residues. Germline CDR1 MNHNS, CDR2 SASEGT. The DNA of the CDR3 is TGTGCCAGCAGTGAGTGGCAGGCCCAGGGCAATCAGCCCCAGCATTTT. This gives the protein CASSEWQAQGNQPQHF.

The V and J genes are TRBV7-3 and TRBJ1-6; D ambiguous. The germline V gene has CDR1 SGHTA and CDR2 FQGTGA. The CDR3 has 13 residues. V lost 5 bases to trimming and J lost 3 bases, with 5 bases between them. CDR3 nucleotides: TGTGCCAGCAGCCGCGTCTATAATTCACCCCTCCACTTT. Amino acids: CASSRVYNSPLHF.

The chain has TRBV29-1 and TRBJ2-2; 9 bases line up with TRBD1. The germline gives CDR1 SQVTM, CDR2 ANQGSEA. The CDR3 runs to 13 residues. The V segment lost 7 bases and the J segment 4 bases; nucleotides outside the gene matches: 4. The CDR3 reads CSAKTGGTGELFF. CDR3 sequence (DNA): TGCAGCGCAAAGACAGGGGGCACCGGGGAGCTGTTTTTT.

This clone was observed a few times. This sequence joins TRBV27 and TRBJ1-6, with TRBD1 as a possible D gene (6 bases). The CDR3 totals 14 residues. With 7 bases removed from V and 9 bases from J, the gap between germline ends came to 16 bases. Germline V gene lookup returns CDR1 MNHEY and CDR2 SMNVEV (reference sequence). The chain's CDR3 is CASTPQGLSSPLHF. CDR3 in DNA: TGTGCCAGCACCCCCCAGGGGTTGTCTTCACCCCTCCACTTT.

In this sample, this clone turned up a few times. CDR3 nucleotides: TGTGCCAGCAGTGAATATGGCGGCCATCAGCCCCAGCATTTT. It translates to CASSEYGGHQPQHF. The rearrangement links TRBV25-1 to TRBJ1-5; no definite D call. Germline V gene sequence: CDR1 MGHDK, CDR2 SYGVNS. The V end lost 0 bases, the J end lost 5 bases, and 8 bases lay between the germline ends. The CDR3 sequence is 14 residues long.

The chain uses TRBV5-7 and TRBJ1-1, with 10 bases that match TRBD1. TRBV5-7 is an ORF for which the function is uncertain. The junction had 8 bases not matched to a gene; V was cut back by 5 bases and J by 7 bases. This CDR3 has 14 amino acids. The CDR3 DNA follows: TGTGCCAGCAGGCCCGACAGGGGGCAGGATGAAGCTTTCTTT. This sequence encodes CASRPDRGQDEAFF.

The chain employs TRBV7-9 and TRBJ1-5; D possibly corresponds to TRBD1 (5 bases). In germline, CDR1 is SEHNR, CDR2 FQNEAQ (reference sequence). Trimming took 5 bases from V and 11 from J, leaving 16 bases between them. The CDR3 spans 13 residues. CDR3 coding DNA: TGTGCCAGCAGCCCGGCTCAGGGCTCAGCCCAGCATTTT. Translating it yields CASSPAQGSAQHF.

The CDR3, as DNA: TGTGCCAGTAGTATGGGTCAGGGCTACGAGCAGTACTTC. Translated: CASSMGQGYEQYF. This rearrangement joins TRBV19 to TRBJ2-7, with D possibly matching TRBD1 (5 bases). Per germline, CDR1 LNHDA and CDR2 SQIVND (reference sequence). The CDR3 has 13 residues. V was clipped by 3 bases and J by 3 bases, with 9 bases between them.

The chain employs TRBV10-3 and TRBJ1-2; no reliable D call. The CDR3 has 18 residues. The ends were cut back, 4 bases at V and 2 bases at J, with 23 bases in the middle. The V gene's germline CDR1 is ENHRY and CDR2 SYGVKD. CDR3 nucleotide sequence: TGTGCCATCAGTGGAGGACTAGGACTGCCAAATACGAACTATGGCTACACCTTC. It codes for CAISGGLGLPNTNYGYTF.

The CDR3 here is CASTGTANTEAFF. CDR3 nucleotides: TGTGCCAGCACCGGGACAGCCAACACTGAAGCTTTCTTT. The chain has TRBV5-6 and TRBJ1-1; 7 bases are shared with TRBD1. After removal of 6 bases from V and 2 bases from J, the junction contained 4 bases not matched to a gene. Per the germline V gene, CDR1 is SGHDT and CDR2 is YYEEEE. This CDR3 is 13 amino acids long.

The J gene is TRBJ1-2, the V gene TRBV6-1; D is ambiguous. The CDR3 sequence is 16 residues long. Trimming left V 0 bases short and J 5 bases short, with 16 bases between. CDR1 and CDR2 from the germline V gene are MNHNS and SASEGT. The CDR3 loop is CASSEARPDGRYGYTF. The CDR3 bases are TGTGCCAGCAGTGAAGCCCGGCCCGACGGGAGGTATGGCTACACCTTC.

In DNA form, the CDR3 reads TGTGCCAGTAGTAATCCGGGACAGGCCTCCGGGGAGCTGTTTTTT. Translating it yields CASSNPGQASGELFF. V and J are TRBV19 and TRBJ2-2, with TRBD1 matching 8 bases. The CDR3 is 15 amino acids. The V and J ends lost 4 bases and 6 bases, in that order; junction bases with no gene match: 7. The germline V gene encodes CDR1 LNHDA and CDR2 SQIVND (reference sequence).

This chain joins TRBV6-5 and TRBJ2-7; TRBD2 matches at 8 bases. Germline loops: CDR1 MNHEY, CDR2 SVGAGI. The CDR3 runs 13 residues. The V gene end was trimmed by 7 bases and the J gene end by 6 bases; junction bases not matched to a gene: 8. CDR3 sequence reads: CASTVAGTSEQYF. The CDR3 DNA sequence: TGTGCCAGCACCGTAGCGGGGACCTCCGAGCAGTACTTC.

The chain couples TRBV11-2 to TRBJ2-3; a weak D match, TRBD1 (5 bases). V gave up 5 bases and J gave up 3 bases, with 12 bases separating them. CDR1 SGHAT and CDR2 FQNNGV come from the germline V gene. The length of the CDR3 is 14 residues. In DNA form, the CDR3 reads TGTGCCAGCAGCCGTGGCAGGGTAACAGATACGCAGTATTTT. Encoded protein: CASSRGRVTDTQYF.

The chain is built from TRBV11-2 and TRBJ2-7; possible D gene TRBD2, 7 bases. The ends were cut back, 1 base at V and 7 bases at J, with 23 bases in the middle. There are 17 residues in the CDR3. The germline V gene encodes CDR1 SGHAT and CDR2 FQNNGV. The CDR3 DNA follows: TGTGCCAGCAGCTTAGTTCGGTCGGGGGGCCCTTTGAGTGAGCAGTACTTC. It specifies CASSLVRSGGPLSEQYF.

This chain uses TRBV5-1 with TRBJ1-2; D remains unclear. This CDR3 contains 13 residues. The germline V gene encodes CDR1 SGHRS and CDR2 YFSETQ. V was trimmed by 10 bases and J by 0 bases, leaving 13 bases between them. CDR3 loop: CAPGWTSNYGYTF. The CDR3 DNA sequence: TGCGCCCCGGGGTGGACCTCTAACTATGGCTACACCTTC.

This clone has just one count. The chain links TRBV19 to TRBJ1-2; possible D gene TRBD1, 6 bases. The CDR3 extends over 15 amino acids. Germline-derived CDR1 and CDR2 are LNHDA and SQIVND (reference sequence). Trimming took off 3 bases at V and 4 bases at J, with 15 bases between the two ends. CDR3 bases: TGTGCCAGTAGTATTGGGGGGGCAGATGTCTATGGCTACACCTTC. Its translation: CASSIGGADVYGYTF.

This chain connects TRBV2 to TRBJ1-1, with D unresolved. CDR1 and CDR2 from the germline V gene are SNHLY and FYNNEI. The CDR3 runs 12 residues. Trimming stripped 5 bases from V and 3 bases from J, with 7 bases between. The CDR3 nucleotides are TGTGCCAGCAGTCCAGGTGACACTGAAGCTTTCTTT. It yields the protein CASSPGDTEAFF.